This is a list of T cell receptor beta chains from one sample in a study of T cells in Graves' hyperthyroidism and ophthalmopathy. TCRdb reanalysed the multiplex PCR reads using MiXCR and keeps one entry per CDR3 protein. This sample carries more than 500,000 distinct CDR3 sequences, 40% to 55% of them seen once, and the ten largest clones take about two fifths. The sample comprised peripheral blood or thyroid tissue (not recorded which). All receptors derive from an adult woman with Graves' disease, either hyperthyroidism or ophthalmopathy (not recorded which). Each CDR3 is given with its conserved first and last residue. D genes are given only for firm matches. Part of the rows lack a size; the others show once, few, many or a class for expanded clones.

V gene: TRBV29-1; J gene: TRBJ1-2; clone size: NA; D gene: TRBD1; CDR3 protein: CSTRDRAHYGYTF; CDR3 DNA: TGCAGTACACGCGACAGGGCACATTATGGCTACACCTTC
V gene: TRBV28; J gene: TRBJ1-2; clone size: NA; D gene: NA; CDR3 protein: CASRPPADYGYTF; CDR3 DNA: TGTGCCAGCAGACCTCCCGCAGACTATGGCTACACCTTC
V gene: TRBV6-2/TRBV6-3; J gene: TRBJ2-7; clone size: NA; D gene: TRBD2; CDR3 protein: CASSYGPQREGQYEQYF; CDR3 DNA: TGTGCCAGCAGTTACGGCCCTCAGCGGGAGGGCCAGTACGAGCAGTACTTC
V gene: TRBV7-9; J gene: TRBJ2-7; clone size: NA; D gene: NA; CDR3 protein: CASSQIGRTREQYF; CDR3 DNA: TGCGCCAGCAGCCAAATAGGACGGACGAGGGAGCAGTACTTC
V gene: TRBV14; J gene: TRBJ2-5; clone size: NA; D gene: NA; CDR3 protein: CASSHVAGEETQYF; CDR3 DNA: TGTGCCAGCAGCCATGTTGCCGGGGAGGAGACCCAGTACTTC
V gene: TRBV12-3/TRBV12-4; J gene: TRBJ2-7; clone size: many; D gene: NA; CDR3 protein: CASSLGQGIYEQYF; CDR3 DNA: TGTGCCAGCAGTTTGGGGCAGGGTATTTACGAGCAGTACTTC
V gene: TRBV4-1; J gene: TRBJ1-2; clone size: NA; D gene: NA; CDR3 protein: CASSQAVGTYGYTF; CDR3 DNA: TGCGCCAGCAGCCAAGCGGTGGGGACGTATGGCTACACCTTC
V gene: TRBV5-1; J gene: TRBJ2-2; clone size: NA; D gene: NA; CDR3 protein: CASSLGGRNGELVF; CDR3 DNA: TGCGCCAGCAGCTTAGGGGGGAGGAACGGGGAGCTGGTTTTT
V gene: TRBV2; J gene: TRBJ2-2; clone size: NA; D gene: NA; CDR3 protein: CASSPDRLANTGELFF; CDR3 DNA: TGTGCCAGCAGTCCAGACAGGCTCGCGAACACCGGGGAGCTGTTTTTT
V gene: TRBV15; J gene: TRBJ1-4; clone size: NA; D gene: NA; CDR3 protein: CATSRDHGTTNEKLFF; CDR3 DNA: TGTGCCACCAGCAGAGATCATGGGACAACTAATGAAAAACTGTTTTTT
V gene: TRBV29-1; J gene: TRBJ2-7; clone size: many; D gene: NA; CDR3 protein: CSVEVRDPSYEQYF; CDR3 DNA: TGCAGCGTTGAAGTCCGGGATCCGTCCTACGAGCAGTACTTC
V gene: TRBV19; J gene: TRBJ2-5; clone size: NA; D gene: TRBD1; CDR3 protein: CASSPPRQGSETQYF; CDR3 DNA: TGTGCCAGTAGTCCACCACGACAGGGATCAGAGACCCAGTACTTC
V gene: TRBV29-1; J gene: TRBJ2-7; clone size: NA; D gene: NA; CDR3 protein: CSVLTGDLEQYF; CDR3 DNA: TGCAGCGTCCTTACAGGGGACTTAGAGCAGTACTTC
V gene: TRBV20-1; J gene: TRBJ1-2; clone size: NA; D gene: NA; CDR3 protein: CSARGDWNYGYTF; CDR3 DNA: TGCAGTGCTAGAGGGGACTGGAACTATGGCTACACCTTC
V gene: TRBV6-5; J gene: TRBJ1-6; clone size: many; D gene: NA; CDR3 protein: CASRGRRGVSPLHF; CDR3 DNA: TGTGCCAGCAGGGGACGGCGGGGTGTCTCACCCCTCCACTTT
V gene: TRBV6-5; J gene: TRBJ1-5; clone size: many; D gene: NA; CDR3 protein: CASSYLKDQPQHF; CDR3 DNA: TGTGCCAGCAGTTACCTCAAGGACCAGCCCCAGCATTTT
V gene: TRBV20-1; J gene: TRBJ2-2; clone size: NA; D gene: NA; CDR3 protein: CSARDPGARGGELFF; CDR3 DNA: TGCAGTGCTAGAGATCCGGGGGCGCGCGGCGGGGAGCTGTTTTTT
V gene: TRBV7-3; J gene: TRBJ2-7; clone size: many; D gene: NA; CDR3 protein: CASSLEGAYEQYF; CDR3 DNA: TGTGCCAGCAGCTTAGAGGGGGCCTACGAGCAGTACTTC
V gene: TRBV7-2; J gene: TRBJ1-1; clone size: NA; D gene: NA; CDR3 protein: CASSFGQNPTWNTEAFF; CDR3 DNA: TGTGCCAGCAGTTTTGGTCAGAACCCGACTTGGAACACTGAAGCTTTCTTT
V gene: TRBV4-2; J gene: TRBJ2-7; clone size: NA; D gene: NA; CDR3 protein: CASSQVGEVRYGQYF; CDR3 DNA: TGTGCCAGCAGCCAAGTTGGGGAGGTTAGGTACGGGCAGTACTTC
V gene: TRBV2; J gene: TRBJ1-2; clone size: NA; D gene: TRBD1; CDR3 protein: CASTQTGPHRYTF; CDR3 DNA: TGTGCCAGCACCCAGACAGGGCCCCATCGCTACACCTTC
V gene: TRBV7-9; J gene: TRBJ1-1; clone size: NA; D gene: NA; CDR3 protein: CASRVGGETEAFF; CDR3 DNA: TGTGCCAGCAGAGTAGGAGGGGAGACTGAAGCTTTCTTT
V gene: TRBV19; J gene: TRBJ1-6; clone size: once; D gene: NA; CDR3 protein: CASREGGAALHF; CDR3 DNA: TGTGCCAGTAGGGAGGGGGGGGCGGCTCTCCACTTT
V gene: TRBV7-9; J gene: TRBJ2-7; clone size: many; D gene: TRBD1; CDR3 protein: CASSADRRAYEQYF; CDR3 DNA: TGTGCCAGCAGCGCGGACAGGCGGGCGTACGAGCAGTACTTC
V gene: TRBV10-3; J gene: TRBJ2-7; clone size: many; D gene: NA; CDR3 protein: CAIGGTAYYEQYF; CDR3 DNA: TGTGCCATCGGGGGGACAGCCTACTACGAGCAGTACTTC
V gene: TRBV15; J gene: TRBJ2-5; clone size: many; D gene: NA; CDR3 protein: CAASTGVWGETQYF; CDR3 DNA: TGTGCCGCCAGTACGGGGGTGTGGGGAGAGACCCAGTACTTC
V gene: TRBV5-1; J gene: TRBJ2-7; clone size: many; D gene: NA; CDR3 protein: CASSSTGDYSYEQYF; CDR3 DNA: TGCGCCAGCAGCTCGACAGGGGACTACTCCTACGAGCAGTACTTC
V gene: TRBV29-1; J gene: TRBJ2-5; clone size: once; D gene: NA; CDR3 protein: CSAGVSGETQYF; CDR3 DNA: TGCAGCGCGGGGGTGTCTGGAGAGACCCAGTACTTC
V gene: TRBV14; J gene: TRBJ2-6; clone size: few; D gene: TRBD1; CDR3 protein: CASSRLTGAGANVLTF; CDR3 DNA: TGTGCCAGCAGCCGACTAACAGGGGCTGGGGCCAACGTCCTGACTTTC
V gene: TRBV6-6; J gene: TRBJ2-7; clone size: NA; D gene: NA; CDR3 protein: CASSRPIVTGSEQYF; CDR3 DNA: TGTGCCAGCAGCCGACCAATTGTGACAGGTAGCGAGCAGTACTTC
V gene: TRBV7-3; J gene: TRBJ2-7; clone size: many; D gene: TRBD2; CDR3 protein: CASSRTGLAGAEQYF; CDR3 DNA: TGTGCCAGCAGCCGAACGGGACTAGCGGGAGCGGAGCAGTACTTC
V gene: TRBV5-6; J gene: TRBJ1-6; clone size: NA; D gene: TRBD1; CDR3 protein: CASRNSGQGRSPLHF; CDR3 DNA: TGTGCCAGCAGGAATTCAGGACAGGGGAGATCACCCCTCCACTTT
V gene: TRBV7-9; J gene: TRBJ2-7; clone size: NA; D gene: TRBD2; CDR3 protein: CASKRGGLGTYEQYF; CDR3 DNA: TGTGCCAGCAAGCGGGGCGGACTAGGTACCTACGAGCAGTACTTC
V gene: TRBV25-1; J gene: TRBJ1-2; clone size: NA; D gene: NA; CDR3 protein: CASSRVRGAGYGYTF; CDR3 DNA: TGTGCCAGCAGTCGCGTGCGAGGGGCGGGCTATGGCTACACCTTC
V gene: TRBV6-5; J gene: TRBJ1-6; clone size: many; D gene: TRBD1; CDR3 protein: CASKGAGNSPLHF; CDR3 DNA: TGTGCCAGCAAGGGGGCCGGTAATTCACCCCTCCACTTT
V gene: TRBV7-9; J gene: TRBJ1-5; clone size: NA; D gene: NA; CDR3 protein: CASSQLPGPNNQPQHF; CDR3 DNA: TGTGCCAGCAGCCAGTTGCCGGGACCGAATAATCAGCCCCAGCATTTT
V gene: TRBV29-1; J gene: TRBJ2-7; clone size: once; D gene: NA; CDR3 protein: CSLGTDSEQYF; CDR3 DNA: TGCAGCTTGGGGACCGATAGTGAGCAGTACTTC
V gene: TRBV5-6; J gene: TRBJ1-5; clone size: few; D gene: NA; CDR3 protein: CASSWGGLEQGTQPQHF; CDR3 DNA: TGTGCCAGCAGCTGGGGGGGGTTAGAACAGGGCACTCAGCCCCAGCATTTT
V gene: TRBV10-3; J gene: TRBJ1-4; clone size: NA; D gene: TRBD1; CDR3 protein: CAISPDRGEKLFF; CDR3 DNA: TGTGCCATCAGTCCGGACAGGGGAGAAAAACTGTTTTTT
V gene: TRBV2; J gene: TRBJ2-7; clone size: NA; D gene: NA; CDR3 protein: CASRYTNF; CDR3 DNA: TGTGCCAGCAGGTACACCAACTTC
V gene: TRBV15; J gene: TRBJ2-7; clone size: NA; D gene: NA; CDR3 protein: CATSREALGLEQYF; CDR3 DNA: TGTGCCACCAGCAGAGAGGCGCTAGGTTTAGAGCAGTACTTC
V gene: TRBV19; J gene: TRBJ2-5; clone size: NA; D gene: TRBD2; CDR3 protein: CASSIRGGVGETQYF; CDR3 DNA: TGTGCCAGTAGTATACGCGGGGGGGTCGGAGAGACCCAGTACTTC
V gene: TRBV12-3/TRBV12-4; J gene: TRBJ1-5; clone size: many; D gene: NA; CDR3 protein: CASSRHPGGGHQPQHF; CDR3 DNA: TGTGCCAGCAGTCGTCATCCTGGTGGGGGACATCAGCCCCAGCATTTT
V gene: TRBV20-1; J gene: TRBJ2-6; clone size: many; D gene: NA; CDR3 protein: CSARDSSGANVLTF; CDR3 DNA: TGCAGTGCTAGAGACAGCTCTGGGGCCAACGTCCTGACTTTC
V gene: TRBV7-8; J gene: TRBJ1-4; clone size: NA; D gene: NA; CDR3 protein: CASSFPRGFGEKLFF; CDR3 DNA: TGTGCCAGCAGCTTTCCAAGGGGGTTCGGGGAAAAACTGTTTTTT
V gene: TRBV14; J gene: TRBJ1-1; clone size: many; D gene: NA; CDR3 protein: CASSQAILGGVEAFF; CDR3 DNA: TGTGCCAGCAGCCAAGCGATCTTAGGGGGGGTGGAAGCTTTCTTT
V gene: TRBV7-9; J gene: TRBJ1-1; clone size: NA; D gene: NA; CDR3 protein: CASSLDGHPEGAFF; CDR3 DNA: TGTGCCAGCAGCTTAGATGGACACCCAGAGGGGGCTTTCTTT
V gene: TRBV10-3; J gene: TRBJ2-7; clone size: many; D gene: TRBD2; CDR3 protein: CAISQSWSGRGTYEQYF; CDR3 DNA: TGTGCCATCAGTCAATCATGGAGCGGGAGGGGAACCTACGAGCAGTACTTC
V gene: TRBV20-1; J gene: TRBJ2-7; clone size: NA; D gene: TRBD1; CDR3 protein: CSAYTRDRNYYEQYF; CDR3 DNA: TGCAGTGCTTATACCCGGGACAGGAATTACTACGAGCAGTACTTC
V gene: TRBV7-2; J gene: TRBJ2-5; clone size: few; D gene: TRBD1; CDR3 protein: CASSPTGTDQETQYF; CDR3 DNA: TGTGCCAGCAGCCCGACTGGGACAGACCAAGAGACCCAGTACTTC
V gene: TRBV12-3/TRBV12-4; J gene: TRBJ1-2; clone size: NA; D gene: NA; CDR3 protein: CASTLSPGNYGYTF; CDR3 DNA: TGTGCCAGCACCCTCAGCCCCGGGAACTATGGCTACACCTTC
V gene: TRBV5-1; J gene: TRBJ2-6; clone size: once; D gene: NA; CDR3 protein: CASSLAGGRGGANVLTF; CDR3 DNA: TGCGCCAGCAGCTTGGCCGGAGGGAGAGGTGGGGCCAACGTCCTGACTTTC
V gene: TRBV7-3; J gene: TRBJ2-5; clone size: many; D gene: NA; CDR3 protein: CASSSSGGTETQYF; CDR3 DNA: TGTGCCAGCAGCTCGAGTGGGGGGACGGAGACCCAGTACTTC
V gene: TRBV20-1; J gene: TRBJ1-2; clone size: NA; D gene: NA; CDR3 protein: CSARDEGTGGYTF; CDR3 DNA: TGCAGTGCTAGAGATGAGGGGACCGGGGGCTACACCTTC
V gene: TRBV5-1; J gene: TRBJ2-3; clone size: many; D gene: TRBD1; CDR3 protein: CASRITGDTTDTQYF; CDR3 DNA: TGCGCCAGCAGAATCACAGGGGACACCACAGATACGCAGTATTTT
V gene: TRBV2; J gene: TRBJ2-2; clone size: NA; D gene: NA; CDR3 protein: CASSESETRGTGELFF; CDR3 DNA: TGTGCCAGCAGTGAAAGCGAGACGCGAGGCACCGGGGAGCTGTTTTTT
V gene: TRBV10-3; J gene: TRBJ2-2; clone size: NA; D gene: TRBD2; CDR3 protein: CAIRGAVGLADTGELFF; CDR3 DNA: TGTGCCATCAGGGGAGCTGTAGGACTAGCGGACACCGGGGAGCTGTTTTTT
V gene: TRBV20-1; J gene: TRBJ1-5; clone size: many; D gene: NA; CDR3 protein: CSASRDLGRQPQHF; CDR3 DNA: TGCAGTGCCAGCCGGGACCTCGGACGCCAGCCCCAGCATTTT
V gene: TRBV20-1; J gene: TRBJ1-2; clone size: many; D gene: NA; CDR3 protein: CSANRGGYTF; CDR3 DNA: TGCAGTGCTAATAGGGGTGGCTACACCTTC